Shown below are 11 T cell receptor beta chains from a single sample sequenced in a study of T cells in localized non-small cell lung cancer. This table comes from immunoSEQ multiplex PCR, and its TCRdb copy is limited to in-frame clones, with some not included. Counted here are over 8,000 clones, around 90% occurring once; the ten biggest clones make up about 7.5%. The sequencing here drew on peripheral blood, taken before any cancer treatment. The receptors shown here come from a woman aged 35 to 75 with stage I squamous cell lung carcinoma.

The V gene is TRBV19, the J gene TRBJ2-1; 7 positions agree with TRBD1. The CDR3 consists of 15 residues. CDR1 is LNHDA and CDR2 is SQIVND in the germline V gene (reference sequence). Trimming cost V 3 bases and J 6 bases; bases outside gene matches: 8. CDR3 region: CASSMVGQGVNEQFF. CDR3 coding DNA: TGTGCCAGTAGTATGGTTGGGCAGGGGGTCAATGAGCAGTTCTTC.

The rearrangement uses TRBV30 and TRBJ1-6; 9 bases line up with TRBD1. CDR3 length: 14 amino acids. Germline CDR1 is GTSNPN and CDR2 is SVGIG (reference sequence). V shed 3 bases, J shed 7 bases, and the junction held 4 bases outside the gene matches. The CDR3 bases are TGTGCCTGGAGAGAGGGACAGGGAAATTCACCCCTCCACTTT. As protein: CAWREGQGNSPLHF.

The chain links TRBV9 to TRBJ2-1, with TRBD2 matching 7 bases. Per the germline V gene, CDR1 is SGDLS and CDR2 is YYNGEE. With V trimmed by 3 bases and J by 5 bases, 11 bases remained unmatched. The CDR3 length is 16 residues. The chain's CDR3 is CASSGKRGAWDNEQFF. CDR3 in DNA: TGTGCCAGCAGCGGAAAGCGGGGAGCCTGGGACAATGAGCAGTTCTTC.

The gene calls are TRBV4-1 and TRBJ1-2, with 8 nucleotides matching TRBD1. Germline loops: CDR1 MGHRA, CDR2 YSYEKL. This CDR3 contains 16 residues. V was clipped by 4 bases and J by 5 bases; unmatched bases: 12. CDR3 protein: CASSPEPGQGWYGYTF. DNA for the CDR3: TGCGCCAGCAGCCCTGAACCAGGACAGGGATGGTATGGCTACACCTTC.

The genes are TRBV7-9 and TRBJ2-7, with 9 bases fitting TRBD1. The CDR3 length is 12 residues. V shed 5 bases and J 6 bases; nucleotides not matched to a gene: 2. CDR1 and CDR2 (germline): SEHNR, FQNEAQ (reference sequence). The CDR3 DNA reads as TGTGCCAGCAGCACGGACAGGGGCGAGCAGTACTTC. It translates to CASSTDRGEQYF.

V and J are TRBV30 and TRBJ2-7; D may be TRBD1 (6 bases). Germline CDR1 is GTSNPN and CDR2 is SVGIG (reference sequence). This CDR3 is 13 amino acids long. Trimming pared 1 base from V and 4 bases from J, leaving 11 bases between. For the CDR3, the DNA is TGTGCCTGGAGTGGGGGGCGGATTTACGAGCAGTACTTC. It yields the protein CAWSGGRIYEQYF.

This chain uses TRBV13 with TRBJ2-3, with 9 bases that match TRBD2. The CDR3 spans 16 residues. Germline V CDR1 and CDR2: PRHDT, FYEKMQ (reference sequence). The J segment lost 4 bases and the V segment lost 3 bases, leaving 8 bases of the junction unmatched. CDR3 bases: TGTGCCAGCAGCTTCTCGTCGCGGGGGGGCCCAGATACGCAGTATTTT. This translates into CASSFSSRGGPDTQYF.

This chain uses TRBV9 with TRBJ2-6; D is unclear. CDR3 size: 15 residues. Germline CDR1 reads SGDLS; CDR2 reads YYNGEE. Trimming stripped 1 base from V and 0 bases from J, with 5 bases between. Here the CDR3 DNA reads TGTGCCAGCAGCGTACTCGGCTCTGGGGCCAACGTCCTGACTTTC. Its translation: CASSVLGSGANVLTF.

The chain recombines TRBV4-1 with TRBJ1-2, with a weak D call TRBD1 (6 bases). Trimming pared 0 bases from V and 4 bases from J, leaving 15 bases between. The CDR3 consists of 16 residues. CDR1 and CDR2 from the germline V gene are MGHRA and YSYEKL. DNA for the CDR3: TGCGCCAGCAGCCAAGATCCGCCCGGGGGCGGCTATGGCTACACCTTC. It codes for CASSQDPPGGGYGYTF.

The CDR3 DNA sequence: TGTGCCAGCAGCATAATGACAGGGGACAATGAGCAGTTCTTC. This sequence encodes CASSIMTGDNEQFF. This chain connects TRBV11-2 to TRBJ2-1; 8 bases fit TRBD1. CDR3 length: 14 amino acids. The V gene end was trimmed by 5 bases and the J gene end by 5 bases; junction bases not matched to a gene: 5. Germline-derived CDR1 and CDR2 are SGHAT and FQNNGV.

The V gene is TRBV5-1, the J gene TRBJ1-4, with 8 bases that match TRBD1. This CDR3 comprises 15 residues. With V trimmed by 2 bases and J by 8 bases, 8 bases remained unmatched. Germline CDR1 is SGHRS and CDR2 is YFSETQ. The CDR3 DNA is TGCGCCAGCAGCTTAGGAGACAGGGGACCAGAAAAACTGTTTTTT. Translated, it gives CASSLGDRGPEKLFF.